The source of this TCR beta chain is a study of blood T cells in healthy people across ages. A second PCR, run for 7 to 11 cycles, used a sample-barcoded 5' primer plus a J-beta primer mix. TCRdb reprocessed the 5' RACE reads with MiXCR, giving one entry per CDR3 protein. The sample has 850,000 to 1,100,000 distinct CDR3 sequences; roughly two fifths are singletons. Concerning this clonotype: What it recognizes is unknown.

Study conclusions and caveats: Age brought a roughly linear fall in TCR beta diversity measured per million T cells. Any changes in expanded clonotypes were possibly confounded, as donor CMV status remained unknown.

This CDR3 has 13 residues. The germline gives CDR1 DFQATT, CDR2 SNEGSKA (reference sequence). Trimming took 6 bases from V and 6 from J; bases not matched to a gene: 8. This sequence was found in a man aged 18 to 30 in good health. Source material: blood. The chain joins TRBV20-1 to TRBJ1-2; 9 bases agree with TRBD1. CDR3: CSAERTGADGYTF. The CDR3, as DNA: TGCAGTGCAGAACGGACAGGGGCAGATGGCTACACCTTC.